This TCR beta chain was sequenced for a study of T cell responses to AZD1222 COVID-19 vaccine. Clones were sequenced by immunoSEQ multiplex PCR, and TCRdb holds only the in-frame ones, with some missing. Found here are roughly 120,000 clones, 87% of them singletons; the top ten hold roughly 8%. V lost 5 bases to trimming and J lost 7 bases, with 11 bases between them. This CDR3 is 12 amino acids long. Germline CDR1 is SEHNR and CDR2 is FQNEAQ (reference sequence). Sequences were derived from peripheral blood, sampled on day 0 of AZD1222 vaccination. The rearrangement links TRBV7-9 to TRBJ1-2; D may be TRBD1 (5 bases). This receptor was identified in an adult in good health. Here the CDR3 reads CASSQMGLGYTF. The CDR3 DNA follows: TGTGCCAGCAGCCAGATGGGGCTTGGCTACACCTTC.